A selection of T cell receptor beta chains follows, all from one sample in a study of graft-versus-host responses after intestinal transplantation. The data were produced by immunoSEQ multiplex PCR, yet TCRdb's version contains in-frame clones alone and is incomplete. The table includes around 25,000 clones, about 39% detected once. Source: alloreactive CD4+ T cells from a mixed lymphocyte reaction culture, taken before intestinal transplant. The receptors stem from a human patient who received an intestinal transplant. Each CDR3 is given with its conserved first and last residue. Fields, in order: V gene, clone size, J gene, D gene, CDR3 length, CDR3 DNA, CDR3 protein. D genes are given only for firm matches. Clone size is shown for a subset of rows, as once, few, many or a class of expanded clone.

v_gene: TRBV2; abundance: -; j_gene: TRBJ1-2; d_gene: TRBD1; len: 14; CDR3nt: TGTGCCAGCAGCTTCACAGGGGCCTCCTATGGCTACACCTTC; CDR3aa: CASSFTGASYGYTF
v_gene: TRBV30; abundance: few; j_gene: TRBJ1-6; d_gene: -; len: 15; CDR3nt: TGTGCCTGGAGTTGGTTTCGCCACTTTAATTCACCCCTCCACTTT; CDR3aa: CAWSWFRHFNSPLHF
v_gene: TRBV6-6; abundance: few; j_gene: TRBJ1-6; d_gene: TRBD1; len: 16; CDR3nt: TGTGCCAGCAGTTACGGGACAGGGGTGAACGACTCACCCCTCCACTTT; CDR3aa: CASSYGTGVNDSPLHF
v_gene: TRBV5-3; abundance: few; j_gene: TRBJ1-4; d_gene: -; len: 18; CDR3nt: TGTGCCAGAAGCCCTTTGAAAGGGACACCGGCAACTAATGAAAAACTGTTTTTT; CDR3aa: CARSPLKGTPATNEKLFF
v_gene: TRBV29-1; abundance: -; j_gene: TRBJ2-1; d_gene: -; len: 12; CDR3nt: TGCAGCGTTGGACTAGCCTACAATGAGCAGTTCTTC; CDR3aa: CSVGLAYNEQFF
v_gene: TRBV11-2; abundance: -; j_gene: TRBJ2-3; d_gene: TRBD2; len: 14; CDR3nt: TGTGCCAGCAGCTTTGGACTAGCGGGAGATACGCAGTATTTT; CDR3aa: CASSFGLAGDTQYF
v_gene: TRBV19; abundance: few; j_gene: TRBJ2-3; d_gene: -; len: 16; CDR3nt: TGTGCCAGTAGTATTGCGGAGGGCGGCTCCACAGATACGCAGTATTTT; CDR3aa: CASSIAEGGSTDTQYF
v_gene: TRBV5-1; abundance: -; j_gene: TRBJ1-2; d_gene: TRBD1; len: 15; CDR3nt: TGCGCCAGCAGCTTGACAGGGGGAAGGAACTATGGCTACACCTTC; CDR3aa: CASSLTGGRNYGYTF
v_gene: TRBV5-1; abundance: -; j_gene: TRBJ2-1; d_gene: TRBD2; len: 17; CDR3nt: TGCGCCAGCAGCTTGGCAAGACCGGGACTAGGGGTCAATGAGCAGTTCTTC; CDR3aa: CASSLARPGLGVNEQFF
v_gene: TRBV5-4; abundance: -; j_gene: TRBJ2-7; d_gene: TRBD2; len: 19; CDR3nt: TGTGCCAGCAGCCCCCCCCCAGGGTGGGGACTAGCGGGAGTGCACGAGCAGTACTTC; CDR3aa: CASSPPPGWGLAGVHEQYF
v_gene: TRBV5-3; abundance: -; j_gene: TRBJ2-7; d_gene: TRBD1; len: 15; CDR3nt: TGTGCCAGATCCCCCCCGGACAGGGGGAGCTACGAGCAGTACTTC; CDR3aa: CARSPPDRGSYEQYF
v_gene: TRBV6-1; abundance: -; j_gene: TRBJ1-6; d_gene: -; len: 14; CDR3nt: TGTGCCAGCATGGTCGACACCAATAATTCACCCCTCCACTTT; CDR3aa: CASMVDTNNSPLHF
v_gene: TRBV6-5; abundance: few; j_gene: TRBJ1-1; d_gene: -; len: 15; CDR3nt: TGTGCCAGCAGTTACTCGACCCGGGTCAACACTGAAGCTTTCTTT; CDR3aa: CASSYSTRVNTEAFF
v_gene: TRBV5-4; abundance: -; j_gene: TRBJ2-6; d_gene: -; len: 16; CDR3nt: TGTGCCAGCAGTTTTAACGCGGGTTGGGGGGCCAACGTCCTGACTTTC; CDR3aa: CASSFNAGWGANVLTF
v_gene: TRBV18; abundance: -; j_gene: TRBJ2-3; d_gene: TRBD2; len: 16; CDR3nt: TGTGCCAGCTCACCACTAGCGGGGGGGCCCACAGATACGCAGTATTTT; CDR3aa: CASSPLAGGPTDTQYF
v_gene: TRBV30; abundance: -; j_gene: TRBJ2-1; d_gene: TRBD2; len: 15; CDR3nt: TGTGCCTGGGTGTTCCTCCGGGACTACCCGGATGAGCAGTTCTTC; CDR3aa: CAWVFLRDYPDEQFF
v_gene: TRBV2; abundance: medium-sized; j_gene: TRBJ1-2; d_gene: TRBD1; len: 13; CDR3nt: TGTGCCAGCACCCGGGACAGGGTGTCTGGCTACACCTTC; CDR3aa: CASTRDRVSGYTF
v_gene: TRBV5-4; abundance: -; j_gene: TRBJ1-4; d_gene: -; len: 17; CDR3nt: TGTGCCAGCAGCTTGGAACCCTATGAGGGCATACATGAAAAACTGTTTTTT; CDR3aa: CASSLEPYEGIHEKLFF
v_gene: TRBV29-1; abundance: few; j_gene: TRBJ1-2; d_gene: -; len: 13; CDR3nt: TGCAGCGTTGATCGGGACAAAAACTATGGCTACACCTTC; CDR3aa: CSVDRDKNYGYTF
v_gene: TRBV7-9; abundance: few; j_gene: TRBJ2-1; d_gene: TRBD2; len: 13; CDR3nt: TGTGCCAGCAGACTAGCGGCTTACAATGAGCAGTTCTTC; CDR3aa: CASRLAAYNEQFF
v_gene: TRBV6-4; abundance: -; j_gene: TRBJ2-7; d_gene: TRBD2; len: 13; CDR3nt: TGTGCCAGCAGCCTAGCGGGGGGGTTGGAGCAGTACTTC; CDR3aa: CASSLAGGLEQYF
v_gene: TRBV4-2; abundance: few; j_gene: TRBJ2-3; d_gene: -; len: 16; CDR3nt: TGTGCCAGCAGCCAAGATATGGGGGGATGGACAGATACGCAGTATTTT; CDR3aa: CASSQDMGGWTDTQYF